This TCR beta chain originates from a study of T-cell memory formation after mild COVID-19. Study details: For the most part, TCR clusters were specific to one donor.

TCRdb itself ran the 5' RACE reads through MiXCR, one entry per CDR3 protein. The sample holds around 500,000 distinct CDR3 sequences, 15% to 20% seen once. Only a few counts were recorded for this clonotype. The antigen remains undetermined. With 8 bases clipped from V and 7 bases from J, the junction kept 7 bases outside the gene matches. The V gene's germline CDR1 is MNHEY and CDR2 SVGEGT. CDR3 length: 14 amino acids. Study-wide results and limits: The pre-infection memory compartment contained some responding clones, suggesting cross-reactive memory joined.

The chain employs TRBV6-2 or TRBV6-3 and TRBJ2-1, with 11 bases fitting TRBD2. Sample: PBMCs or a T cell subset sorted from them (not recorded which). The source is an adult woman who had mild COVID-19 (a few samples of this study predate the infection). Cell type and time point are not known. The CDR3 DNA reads TGTGCCAGCGTACTAGCGGGAGTGAGGAATGAGCAGTTCTTC. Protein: CASVLAGVRNEQFF.